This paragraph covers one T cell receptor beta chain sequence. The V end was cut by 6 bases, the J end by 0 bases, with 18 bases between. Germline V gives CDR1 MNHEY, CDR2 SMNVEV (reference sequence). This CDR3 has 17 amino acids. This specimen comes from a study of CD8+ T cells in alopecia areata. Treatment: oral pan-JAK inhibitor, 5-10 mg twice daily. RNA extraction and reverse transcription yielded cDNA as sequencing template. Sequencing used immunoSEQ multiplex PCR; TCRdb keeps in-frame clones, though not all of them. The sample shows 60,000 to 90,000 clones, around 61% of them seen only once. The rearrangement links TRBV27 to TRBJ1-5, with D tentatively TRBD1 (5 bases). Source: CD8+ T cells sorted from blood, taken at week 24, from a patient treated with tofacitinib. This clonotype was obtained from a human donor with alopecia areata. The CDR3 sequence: CASSPNSGRISNQPQHF. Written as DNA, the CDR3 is TGTGCCAGCAGCCCGAACTCGGGACGGATTAGCAATCAGCCCCAGCATTTT.